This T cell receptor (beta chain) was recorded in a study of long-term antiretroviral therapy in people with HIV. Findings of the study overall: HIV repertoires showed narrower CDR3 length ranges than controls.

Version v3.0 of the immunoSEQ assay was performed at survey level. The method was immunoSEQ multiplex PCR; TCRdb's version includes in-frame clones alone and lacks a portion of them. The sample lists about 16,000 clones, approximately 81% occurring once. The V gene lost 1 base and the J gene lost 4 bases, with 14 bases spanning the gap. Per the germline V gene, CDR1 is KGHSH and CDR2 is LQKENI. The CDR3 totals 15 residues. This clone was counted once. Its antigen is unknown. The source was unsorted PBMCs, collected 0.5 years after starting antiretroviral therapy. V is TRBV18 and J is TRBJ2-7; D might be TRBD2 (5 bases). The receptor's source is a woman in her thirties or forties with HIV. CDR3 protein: CASSPRGQSGYEQYF. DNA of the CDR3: TGTGCCAGCTCACCACGAGGGCAATCCGGTTACGAGCAGTACTTC.